The rows below give T cell receptor beta chains drawn from one sample of a study of shared clonotypes between healthy human individuals. Generated by immunoSEQ multiplex PCR, the TCRdb table keeps only in-frame clones and is missing some. The top ten hold more than 10% of the sample, which has some 500,000 clones, 79% seen once. The source material was PBMCs. Receptors were obtained from a woman between 35 and 50 years old in good health. Some clones in this sample may be carry-over from other donors' samples. The CDR3 runs from the conserved cysteine through the conserved F or W. D genes are given only for firm matches. Expanded clones get a size class; other rows say once, few or many, or leave the size out.

>TRBV2|-|TRBJ2-1|-
TGTGCCAGCAGTCCCAGGGGGGAGGGCCCGTACAATGAGCAGTTCTTC
CASSPRGEGPYNEQFF
>TRBV28|-|TRBJ2-7|few
TGTGCCAGCAGTCTGAGTCTAGCGCAGCAGTACTTC
CASSLSLAQQYF
>TRBV7-2|TRBD2|TRBJ2-7|-
TGTGCCAGCAGCCCCATAGCGGGATACGAGCAGTACTTC
CASSPIAGYEQYF
>TRBV6-1|TRBD2|TRBJ2-3|-
TGTGCCAGCAGTTCGGGGGGGGATGCAGATATGCAGTATTTT
CASSSGGDADMQYF
>TRBV14|-|TRBJ2-7|few
TGTGCCAGCAGCCCGGTTCGGGGACTTACCTCCGAGCAGTACTTC
CASSPVRGLTSEQYF
>TRBV7-2|-|TRBJ1-1|-
TGTGCCAGCAGCTTATCAGACGGAAACACTGAAGCTTTCTTT
CASSLSDGNTEAFF
>TRBV4-3|-|TRBJ1-4|-
TGCGCCAGCAGCCAAGGTTCAGGCGGGACACCTGAAAAACTGTTTTTT
CASSQGSGGTPEKLFF
>TRBV11-2|-|TRBJ2-3|-
TGTGCCAGCACGCGGGTTGGGGGGCGGACAGATACGCAGTATTTT
CASTRVGGRTDTQYF
>TRBV27|TRBD2|TRBJ2-7|many
TGTGCCAGCAGTTTCGTGGCGGGAGGACTCTCCTACGAGCAGTACTTC
CASSFVAGGLSYEQYF
>TRBV5-1|-|TRBJ2-2|-
TGCGCCAGCAGCCTGACGACGGTCGCGAACACCGGGGAGCTGTTTTTT
CASSLTTVANTGELFF
>TRBV6-4|-|TRBJ1-5|-
TGTGCCAGCAGAGGGAACGGGGAGGGAGGCGGAGGCAATCAGCCCCAGCATTTT
CASRGNGEGGGGNQPQHF
>TRBV6-5|TRBD2|TRBJ2-2|-
TGTGCCAGCAGGCCGAGCGGGAGATTGTCGGAGCTGTTTTTT
CASRPSGRLSELFF
>TRBV2|TRBD2|TRBJ2-1|-
TGTGCCAGCCGCCGGGGACTAGCGGGAGGCAATGAGCAGTTCTTC
CASRRGLAGGNEQFF
>TRBV2|-|TRBJ1-1|few
TGTGCCAGCAGTGCAGGCGGTCCGAACACTGAAGCTTTCTTT
CASSAGGPNTEAFF
>TRBV28|-|TRBJ2-2|-
TGTGCCAGTACCCGGGACTTATACACCGGGGAGCTGTTTTTT
CASTRDLYTGELFF
>TRBV10-3|-|TRBJ2-3|-
TGTGCCATCAGTGAGTATCAGGGTAGCACAGATACGCAGTATTTT
CAISEYQGSTDTQYF
>TRBV28|-|TRBJ2-7|-
TGTGCCAGCACCGAAGGGGGACGGAACTACGAGCAGTACTTC
CASTEGGRNYEQYF
>TRBV5-1|-|TRBJ2-3|once
TGCGCCAGCAGCCCCCTCGGAGGGAGCACAGATACGCAGTATTTT
CASSPLGGSTDTQYF
>TRBV18|-|TRBJ1-1|-
TGTGCCAGCTCACCCTCAGAGGAAGCTTTCTTT
CASSPSEEAFF
>TRBV19|-|TRBJ1-2|once
TGTGCCAGTAGTATACTCAGGGCTTCTGGCTACACCTTC
CASSILRASGYTF
>TRBV7-7|-|TRBJ1-2|-
TGTGCCAGCAGCTTAGCTAGAGGGGACATAAGGGATGGCTACACCTTC
CASSLARGDIRDGYTF
>TRBV7-3|-|TRBJ1-2|-
TGTGCCAGCAGCTCATGGGGGACTAGTGGCTACACCTTC
CASSSWGTSGYTF
>TRBV11-2|TRBD2|TRBJ2-1|-
TGTGCCAGCAGCCCCCTTAGCGGGCCTGTGCGGCAGTTCTTC
CASSPLSGPVRQFF
>TRBV10-3|-|TRBJ2-2|-
TGTGCCACCAGCGGATCGAACACCGGGGAGCTGTTTTTT
CATSGSNTGELFF
>TRBV5-4|TRBD2|TRBJ2-3|-
TGTGCCAGCAGCTTGAGCGGGAGCGCAGATACGCAGTATTTT
CASSLSGSADTQYF
>TRBV12-5|-|TRBJ2-2|-
TGTGCTAGTGGGCCAGGGTTCACCGGGGAGCTGTTTTTT
CASGPGFTGELFF
>TRBV27|-|TRBJ1-3|-
TGTGCCACCATGAAGCGGGACACGGAAAACACCATATATTTT
CATMKRDTENTIYF
>TRBV27|-|TRBJ2-6|-
TGTGCCAGCAGTTTAACAGGGCCCGGGGCCAACGTCCTGACTTTC
CASSLTGPGANVLTF
>TRBV7-9|-|TRBJ1-3|few
TGTGCCAGCAGCTTAACCAGCTCTGGAAACACCATATATTTT
CASSLTSSGNTIYF
>TRBV18|TRBD2|TRBJ2-3|-
TGTGCCAGCTCACCACCAGGACTAGCGAGGGATACGCAGTATTTT
CASSPPGLARDTQYF
>TRBV30|-|TRBJ2-1|-
TGTGCCTGGAGTGTAGTAGGGCAGGTAACCTACAATGAGCAGTTCTTC
CAWSVVGQVTYNEQFF